Listed below are T cell receptor beta chains from one sample, sequenced in a study of blood T cell repertoires in COVID-19. The assay was immunoSEQ multiplex PCR, and TCRdb's table has in-frame clones only and misses some. The table lists some 250,000 clones, approximately 83% of them singletons. Sequences were obtained from peripheral blood. These receptors came from a woman at least 80 years old with acute or convalescent COVID-19. Each CDR3 is given with its conserved first and last residue. Fields, in order: V gene, J gene, D gene, clone size, CDR3 DNA, CDR3 protein. The D gene is left open where the match is weak. The size of a clone is reported for some rows only, either as once, few or many, or as a class for expanded clones.

V gene: TRBV7-9
J gene: TRBJ1-6
D gene: TRBD1
clone size: .
CDR3 DNA: TGTGCCAGCACCTTGGGACAGGGTGAATCACCCCTCCACTTT
CDR3 protein: CASTLGQGESPLHF

V gene: TRBV2
J gene: TRBJ1-2
D gene: .
clone size: .
CDR3 DNA: TGTGCCAGCAGTTCTGACACGACAATCAACTATGGCTACACCTTC
CDR3 protein: CASSSDTTINYGYTF

V gene: TRBV11-2
J gene: TRBJ2-7
D gene: TRBD1
clone size: .
CDR3 DNA: TGTGCCAGCAGCTTAGGCAGGGGGCTCTACGAGCAGTACTTC
CDR3 protein: CASSLGRGLYEQYF

V gene: TRBV5-1
J gene: TRBJ1-2
D gene: TRBD1
clone size: .
CDR3 DNA: TGCGCCAGCAGCTTGGCCATGGGGACAGGGAATGGCTACACCTTC
CDR3 protein: CASSLAMGTGNGYTF

V gene: TRBV5-1
J gene: TRBJ1-4
D gene: TRBD1
clone size: once
CDR3 DNA: TGCGCCAGCAGCCTCCGGTCCGGGACAGGGGATGAAAAACTGTTTTTT
CDR3 protein: CASSLRSGTGDEKLFF

V gene: TRBV3-1/TRBV3-2
J gene: TRBJ2-3
D gene: .
clone size: .
CDR3 DNA: TGTGCCAGCAGCCAAGACAGGCCCGGCGGCACAGATACGCAGTATTTT
CDR3 protein: CASSQDRPGGTDTQYF

V gene: TRBV7-6
J gene: TRBJ1-5
D gene: .
clone size: .
CDR3 DNA: TGTGCCAGCAGCTTAGAGGGGGGGGCCGAGCAGCCCCAGCATTTT
CDR3 protein: CASSLEGGAEQPQHF

V gene: TRBV10-3
J gene: TRBJ2-1
D gene: .
clone size: .
CDR3 DNA: TGTGCCACCGGGGAGACAGGATCCTACAATGAGCAGTTCTTC
CDR3 protein: CATGETGSYNEQFF

V gene: TRBV30
J gene: TRBJ1-1
D gene: .
clone size: .
CDR3 DNA: TGTGCCTGGAGTGTAGAGGGGGAGGCTTTCTTT
CDR3 protein: CAWSVEGEAFF

V gene: TRBV4-1
J gene: TRBJ2-6
D gene: .
clone size: .
CDR3 DNA: TGCGCCAGCAGCCAGGCTCTTTCGACCAACGTCCTGACTTTC
CDR3 protein: CASSQALSTNVLTF

V gene: TRBV29-1
J gene: TRBJ2-1
D gene: .
clone size: .
CDR3 DNA: TGCAGCGTTGCCCTGATGCAGGGCGCCTACAATGAGCAGTTCTTC
CDR3 protein: CSVALMQGAYNEQFF

V gene: TRBV28
J gene: TRBJ2-7
D gene: .
clone size: .
CDR3 DNA: TGTGCCAGCAGTTTACAGTACGAGCAGTACTTC
CDR3 protein: CASSLQYEQYF

V gene: TRBV25-1
J gene: TRBJ1-2
D gene: TRBD1
clone size: .
CDR3 DNA: TGTGCCAGCAGTGGGACAGGGGGCAGAGTACATGGCTACACCTTC
CDR3 protein: CASSGTGGRVHGYTF

V gene: TRBV28
J gene: TRBJ1-6
D gene: .
clone size: .
CDR3 DNA: TGTGCCAGCGGGGAGATTGACGGACGTAGTTCACCCCTCCACTTT
CDR3 protein: CASGEIDGRSSPLHF

V gene: TRBV27
J gene: TRBJ1-5
D gene: .
clone size: once
CDR3 DNA: TGTGCCAGCAGTCCAAGACAGAATCAGCCCCAGCATTTT
CDR3 protein: CASSPRQNQPQHF

V gene: TRBV6-5
J gene: TRBJ1-3
D gene: TRBD1
clone size: .
CDR3 DNA: TGTGCCAGCAGTACCGGACAGGGGCGAGGAAACACCATATATTTT
CDR3 protein: CASSTGQGRGNTIYF

V gene: TRBV28
J gene: TRBJ1-2
D gene: TRBD1
clone size: .
CDR3 DNA: TGTGCCAGCAGTGGGGGACAGGGACTCTATGGCTACACCTTC
CDR3 protein: CASSGGQGLYGYTF

V gene: TRBV28
J gene: TRBJ2-7
D gene: TRBD1
clone size: .
CDR3 DNA: TGTGCCAGCAGCCTCCAGAGGGGACAGCGGACCTACGAGCAGTACTTC
CDR3 protein: CASSLQRGQRTYEQYF

V gene: TRBV14
J gene: TRBJ1-2
D gene: TRBD1
clone size: .
CDR3 DNA: TGTGCCAGCAGCCCGGGACAGTGGGGTGGCTACACCTTC
CDR3 protein: CASSPGQWGGYTF

V gene: TRBV3-1/TRBV3-2
J gene: TRBJ2-2
D gene: .
clone size: .
CDR3 DNA: TGTGCCAGCAGCCAAGCCCTCGGGGGGCCGGTAGGGGAGCTGTTTTTT
CDR3 protein: CASSQALGGPVGELFF

V gene: TRBV6-5
J gene: TRBJ1-5
D gene: TRBD1
clone size: .
CDR3 DNA: TGTGCCAGCAGTCCTAACAGGGGGGCTCAGCCCCAGCATTTT
CDR3 protein: CASSPNRGAQPQHF

V gene: TRBV4-1
J gene: TRBJ1-3
D gene: .
clone size: .
CDR3 DNA: TGCGCCAGCAGCCAAGATGGCGGCCGGCAGGGCACCATATATTTT
CDR3 protein: CASSQDGGRQGTIYF

V gene: TRBV18
J gene: TRBJ2-5
D gene: TRBD1
clone size: .
CDR3 DNA: TGTGCCAGCTCATCTCGGGGACAGAAAGAGACCCAGTACTTC
CDR3 protein: CASSSRGQKETQYF

V gene: TRBV28
J gene: TRBJ1-1
D gene: TRBD1
clone size: .
CDR3 DNA: TGTGCCAGCAGTTTATCCACCGGGACAGGGGAAACTGAAGCTTTCTTT
CDR3 protein: CASSLSTGTGETEAFF

V gene: TRBV7-2
J gene: TRBJ2-1
D gene: .
clone size: .
CDR3 DNA: TGTGCCAGCAGCTTAGCGGAGGGACATGAGCAGTTCTTC
CDR3 protein: CASSLAEGHEQFF

V gene: TRBV2
J gene: TRBJ1-4
D gene: .
clone size: .
CDR3 DNA: TGTGCCAGCATGGGGCAGCCAACTAATGAAAAACTGTTTTTT
CDR3 protein: CASMGQPTNEKLFF

V gene: TRBV5-6
J gene: TRBJ2-5
D gene: TRBD2
clone size: .
CDR3 DNA: TGTGCCAGCCTTCGACTAGCGGGGGCTGTACAAGAGACCCAGTACTTC
CDR3 protein: CASLRLAGAVQETQYF

V gene: TRBV2
J gene: TRBJ2-3
D gene: .
clone size: .
CDR3 DNA: TGTGCCAGCAGACTATGGCTAGCGACGCAGTATTTT
CDR3 protein: CASRLWLATQYF

V gene: TRBV6-5
J gene: TRBJ1-5
D gene: .
clone size: .
CDR3 DNA: TGTGCCAGCAGAGCAAACGGGAATCAGCCCCAGCATTTT
CDR3 protein: CASRANGNQPQHF

V gene: TRBV19
J gene: TRBJ2-1
D gene: .
clone size: once
CDR3 DNA: TGTGCCAGTAGTATTGTACATGGCAATGAGCAGTTCTTC
CDR3 protein: CASSIVHGNEQFF

V gene: TRBV28
J gene: TRBJ1-1
D gene: .
clone size: .
CDR3 DNA: TGTGCCAGCCACATGAACACTGAAGCTTTCTTT
CDR3 protein: CASHMNTEAFF

V gene: TRBV5-1
J gene: TRBJ1-6
D gene: TRBD1
clone size: .
CDR3 DNA: TGCGCCAGCAGCCCCAGGACAGGGATCGATTCACCCCTCCACTTT
CDR3 protein: CASSPRTGIDSPLHF

V gene: TRBV19
J gene: TRBJ2-1
D gene: .
clone size: .
CDR3 DNA: TGTGCCAGTAGTCTAAGAGACAATGAGCAGTTCTTC
CDR3 protein: CASSLRDNEQFF

V gene: TRBV19
J gene: TRBJ1-5
D gene: .
clone size: few
CDR3 DNA: TGTGCCAGTAGTGCATCGCTGACGGAGTACAATCAGCCCCAGCATTTT
CDR3 protein: CASSASLTEYNQPQHF

V gene: TRBV30
J gene: TRBJ1-1
D gene: .
clone size: few
CDR3 DNA: TGTGCCTGGAGTGTACAGCGACAGTACAGGAACACTGAAGCTTTCTTT
CDR3 protein: CAWSVQRQYRNTEAFF

V gene: TRBV5-1
J gene: TRBJ2-7
D gene: .
clone size: once
CDR3 DNA: TGCGCCAGCAGCTCCCTCGGCGGAGGCGAGCAGTACTTC
CDR3 protein: CASSSLGGGEQYF

V gene: TRBV18
J gene: TRBJ1-1
D gene: TRBD1
clone size: .
CDR3 DNA: TGTGCCAGCTCACCACGGCCGGGACAGAAGAACACTGAAGCTTTCTTT
CDR3 protein: CASSPRPGQKNTEAFF

V gene: TRBV2
J gene: TRBJ2-3
D gene: .
clone size: .
CDR3 DNA: TGTGCCAGCAGTCGGGGGACCGGGACGCAGTATTTT
CDR3 protein: CASSRGTGTQYF

V gene: TRBV28
J gene: TRBJ1-5
D gene: TRBD1
clone size: .
CDR3 DNA: TGTGCCAGTTCTCCACAGGGGCCCCGCAATCAGCCCCAGCATTTT
CDR3 protein: CASSPQGPRNQPQHF

V gene: TRBV19
J gene: TRBJ1-3
D gene: .
clone size: .
CDR3 DNA: TGTGCCAGTAGTATGGGAGGATATGGAAACACCATATATTTT
CDR3 protein: CASSMGGYGNTIYF

V gene: TRBV27
J gene: TRBJ2-7
D gene: .
clone size: .
CDR3 DNA: TGTGCCAGCAGACAAAAATTAGGAGGGGGCGCTTCCAAGCAGTACTTC
CDR3 protein: CASRQKLGGGASKQYF

V gene: TRBV5-8
J gene: TRBJ1-2
D gene: TRBD1
clone size: .
CDR3 DNA: TGTGCCAGCAGCCCACGGGACAGGGGTTTATCTGGCTACACCTTC
CDR3 protein: CASSPRDRGLSGYTF

V gene: TRBV19
J gene: TRBJ1-2
D gene: .
clone size: .
CDR3 DNA: TGTGCCAGTAGTATAGGGGAGGGGAACTATGGCTACACCTTC
CDR3 protein: CASSIGEGNYGYTF

V gene: TRBV5-6
J gene: TRBJ1-4
D gene: TRBD1
clone size: .
CDR3 DNA: TGTGCCAGCAGCTTGGACGGGACAGCCCCTAATGAAAAACTGTTTTTT
CDR3 protein: CASSLDGTAPNEKLFF

V gene: TRBV9
J gene: TRBJ2-3
D gene: TRBD1
clone size: .
CDR3 DNA: TGTGCCAGCAGCGTAGGGAGACAGGGATGGGATACGCAGTATTTT
CDR3 protein: CASSVGRQGWDTQYF

V gene: TRBV9
J gene: TRBJ1-5
D gene: .
clone size: .
CDR3 DNA: TGTGCCAGCAGCCCCGACGGGGGGTTCAATCAGCCCCAGCATTTT
CDR3 protein: CASSPDGGFNQPQHF

V gene: TRBV10-3
J gene: TRBJ1-1
D gene: .
clone size: few
CDR3 DNA: TGTGCCATTCGGGGGGTGAACACTGAAGCTTTCTTT
CDR3 protein: CAIRGVNTEAFF

V gene: TRBV18
J gene: TRBJ2-7
D gene: TRBD1
clone size: once
CDR3 DNA: TGTGCCAGCTCACCCTCGGGGCAGGGGGCCGAGCAGTACTTC
CDR3 protein: CASSPSGQGAEQYF

V gene: TRBV5-1
J gene: TRBJ2-3
D gene: .
clone size: .
CDR3 DNA: TGCGCCAGCAGTCTCACAGGACGGGATACGCAGTATTTT
CDR3 protein: CASSLTGRDTQYF